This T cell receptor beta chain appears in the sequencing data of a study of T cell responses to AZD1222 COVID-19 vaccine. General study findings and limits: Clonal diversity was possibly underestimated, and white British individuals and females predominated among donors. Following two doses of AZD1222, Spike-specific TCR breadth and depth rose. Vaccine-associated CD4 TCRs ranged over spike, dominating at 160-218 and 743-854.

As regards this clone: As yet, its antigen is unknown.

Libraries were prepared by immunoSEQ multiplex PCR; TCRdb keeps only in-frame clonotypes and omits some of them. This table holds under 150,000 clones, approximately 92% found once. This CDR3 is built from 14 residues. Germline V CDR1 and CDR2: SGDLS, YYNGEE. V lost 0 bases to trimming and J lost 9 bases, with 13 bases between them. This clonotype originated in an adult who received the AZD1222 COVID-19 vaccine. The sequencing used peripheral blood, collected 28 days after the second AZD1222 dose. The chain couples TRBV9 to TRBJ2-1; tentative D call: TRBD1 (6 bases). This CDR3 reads CASSVEGERSEQFF. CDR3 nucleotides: TGTGCCAGCAGCGTAGAGGGGGAACGGAGTGAGCAGTTCTTC. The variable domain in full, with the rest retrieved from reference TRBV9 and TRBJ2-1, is DSGVTQTPKHLITATGQRVTLRCSPRSGDLSVYWYQQSLDQGLQFLIQYYNGEERAKGNILERFSAQQFPDLHSELNLSSLELGDSALYFCASSVEGERSEQFFGPGTRLTVL.